Listed below are T cell receptor beta chains from one sample, sequenced in a study of blood T cell repertoires in COVID-19. Profiling relied on immunoSEQ multiplex PCR, and the TCRdb table lists in-frame clones only, not all of them. The sample holds approximately 120,000 clones, 86% seen once. The specimen sequenced was peripheral blood. The receptor source for this set is a human donor in a cohort sampled during active COVID-19. Both conserved end residues are part of each CDR3. The order of the fields is D gene, J gene, V gene, clone size, CDR3 DNA, CDR3 protein. D genes are given only for firm matches. Size values are once, few and many counts, or a class for expanded clones, and some rows have none.

TRBD2 | TRBJ2-3 | TRBV10-1 | - | TGCGCCAGCAGTGGGACTAGCGGGAGTGATAGCACAGATACGCAGTATTTT | CASSGTSGSDSTDTQYF
- | TRBJ2-7 | TRBV5-1 | - | TGCGCCAGCCGAGGGGGTTACGAGCAGTACTTC | CASRGGYEQYF
- | TRBJ2-2 | TRBV24-1 | - | TGTGCCACTGCAGAGAACACCGGGGAGCTGTTTTTT | CATAENTGELFF
- | TRBJ2-3 | TRBV7-2 | - | TGTGCCAGCAGCTTGCTAGCAGTTAGCACAGATACGCAGTATTTT | CASSLLAVSTDTQYF
TRBD1 | TRBJ2-7 | TRBV28 | - | TGTGCCAGCAGTTTTTGGCAGGGGGCTGAGCAGTACTTC | CASSFWQGAEQYF
- | TRBJ2-7 | TRBV7-3 | few | TGTGCCAGCAGCTTAAACGGGGGTGAGCAGTACTTC | CASSLNGGEQYF
TRBD2 | TRBJ2-2 | TRBV7-9 | once | TGTGCCAGCAGCTTATCCGGCGGGAGGGATAACACCGGGGAGCTGTTTTTT | CASSLSGGRDNTGELFF
TRBD1 | TRBJ2-3 | TRBV19 | - | TGTGCCAGTAGCCCAAACAGGGGTACCACAGATACGCAGTATTTT | CASSPNRGTTDTQYF
- | TRBJ2-1 | TRBV27 | - | TGTGCCAGCAGTTCCCCGGGGAGCAATGAGCAGTTCTTC | CASSSPGSNEQFF
TRBD2 | TRBJ2-5 | TRBV7-9 | - | TGTGCCAGCAGCTTAGCCGGACTAGCGGGAGCGACGAGGGAGACCCAGTACTTC | CASSLAGLAGATRETQYF
TRBD1 | TRBJ2-5 | TRBV5-1 | medium-sized | TGCGCCAGCAGCTTGCACAGGGGATCGGAGACCCAGTACTTC | CASSLHRGSETQYF
- | TRBJ2-5 | TRBV5-4 | - | TGTGCCAGCAGTCTTAGCTGGCAAGAGACCCAGTACTTC | CASSLSWQETQYF
TRBD1 | TRBJ1-4 | TRBV25-1 | - | TGTGCCAGCAGTCTTTCAGGGGGGAATGAAAAACTGTTTTTT | CASSLSGGNEKLFF
TRBD1 | TRBJ2-2 | TRBV2 | - | TGTGCCAGCAGTGTACAGGGGATAACCGGGGAGCTGTTTTTT | CASSVQGITGELFF
- | TRBJ2-5 | TRBV27 | - | TGTGCCAGCAGTTATAGGGGTTCTCAAGAGACCCAGTACTTC | CASSYRGSQETQYF
- | TRBJ2-7 | TRBV10-3 | - | TGTGCCATCAGTGATCGGAGGCCCCCTGGAGAGCAGTACTTC | CAISDRRPPGEQYF
- | TRBJ2-3 | TRBV29-1 | - | TGCAGCGTTGAAGCGGATACGCAGTATTTT | CSVEADTQYF
- | TRBJ2-1 | TRBV6-2/TRBV6-3 | - | TGTGCCAGCAGTCCGGGATCCAACTACAATGAGCAGTTCTTC | CASSPGSNYNEQFF
- | TRBJ2-1 | TRBV4-1 | - | TGCGCCAGCAGCCATGACATCCTAGCTGGGGTTTTGAAAGTTACCAATGAGCAGTTCTTC | CASSHDILAGVLKVTNEQFF
TRBD2 | TRBJ2-4 | TRBV5-6 | - | TGTGCCAGCAGCCCGAGCGGGAGTAGGATGGACATTCAGTACTTC | CASSPSGSRMDIQYF
TRBD2 | TRBJ2-1 | TRBV2 | - | TGTGCCAGCAGTGAAGCCGGACTAGCGGGGGAGCAGTTCTTC | CASSEAGLAGEQFF
TRBD1 | TRBJ1-5 | TRBV5-6 | - | TGTGCCAGCAGCTTGGGGGGGACAGGGTGGAATCAGCCCCAGCATTTT | CASSLGGTGWNQPQHF
TRBD1 | TRBJ2-7 | TRBV28 | - | TGTGCCAGCAGTTTACCGGGACAGGGTTTAGTGCAGTACTTC | CASSLPGQGLVQYF
TRBD2 | TRBJ2-7 | TRBV5-4 | - | TGTGCCAGCAGAGATTCTAGCGGACGGAACTCCTACGAGCAGTACTTC | CASRDSSGRNSYEQYF
TRBD1 | TRBJ1-2 | TRBV5-6 | once | TGTGCCAGCAGCCCGACAGGGGTTAACTATGGCTACACCTTC | CASSPTGVNYGYTF
TRBD1 | TRBJ2-7 | TRBV6-6 | - | TGTGCCAGCAAGTGGGACAGGGAGGAGTCGCGGGAGCAGTACTTC | CASKWDREESREQYF
TRBD1 | TRBJ2-1 | TRBV24-1 | - | TGTGCCACCAGTGACCTCCGGGACAGTCATCATTTCTTC | CATSDLRDSHHFF
- | TRBJ2-1 | TRBV5-1 | - | TGCGCCAGCAGCTTGGTAGCCCTCTCAACCTACAATGAGCAGTTCTTC | CASSLVALSTYNEQFF
- | TRBJ2-5 | TRBV5-1 | - | TGCGCCAGCAGTTCGTACCAAGAGACCCAGTACTTC | CASSSYQETQYF
- | TRBJ2-7 | TRBV5-8 | - | TGTGCCAGCAGCCGGGACTCAAGCTCCTACGAGCAGTACTTC | CASSRDSSSYEQYF
- | TRBJ1-2 | TRBV5-4 | once | TGTGCCAGCAGCGTGGGGGGGGGCGTAAGGTATGGCTACACCTTC | CASSVGGGVRYGYTF
TRBD2 | TRBJ2-3 | TRBV19 | medium-sized | TGTGCCAGTAGTTCGACTAGCGGGAGTCTAGATACGCAGTATTTT | CASSSTSGSLDTQYF
- | TRBJ2-7 | TRBV11-2 | few | TGTGCCAGCAGCCCACGCACCTCCGGCTCCTACGAGCAGTACTTC | CASSPRTSGSYEQYF
- | TRBJ2-7 | TRBV7-9 | - | TGTGCCAGCAGCTTAGCGACGGGGTCCTACGAGCAGTACTTC | CASSLATGSYEQYF
TRBD2 | TRBJ2-1 | TRBV3-1/TRBV3-2 | - | TGTGCCAGCAGCCAATCGCGGGGGGCATACAATGAGCAGTTCTTC | CASSQSRGAYNEQFF
- | TRBJ2-3 | TRBV7-6 | - | TGTGCCAGCAGCTCCCCTCTATCCCTCACAGATACGCAGTATTTT | CASSSPLSLTDTQYF
TRBD2 | TRBJ2-7 | TRBV4-1 | once | TGCGCCAGCAGCCAAGATAGGGCTAGCGGGAACTACGAGCAGTACTTC | CASSQDRASGNYEQYF
TRBD1 | TRBJ2-7 | TRBV28 | few | TGTGCCAGCAGTTGGGGGACAGGGGGCATATACGAGCAGTACTTC | CASSWGTGGIYEQYF
- | TRBJ2-7 | TRBV19 | - | TGTGCCAGTAGTATTCATTCCCAGGGAAGGAAGAACGAGCAGTACTTC | CASSIHSQGRKNEQYF
TRBD2 | TRBJ2-6 | TRBV10-1 | once | TGCGCCAGCAGCCTTCCTAGCGGGAGTGGGGCCAACGTCCTGACTTTC | CASSLPSGSGANVLTF
- | TRBJ2-7 | TRBV21-1 | - | TGTGCCAGCAGCAAAAGTAGGCCAGGGCGTCTCTACGAGCAGTACTTC | CASSKSRPGRLYEQYF
TRBD2 | TRBJ2-1 | TRBV24-1 | few | TGTGCCACCTCTAGCGGCCACAATGAGCAGTTCTTC | CATSSGHNEQFF
- | TRBJ2-7 | TRBV15 | - | TGTGCCACCAGCAGGATTGTCACGGGACATCTTTACGAGCAGTACTTC | CATSRIVTGHLYEQYF
- | TRBJ2-1 | TRBV25-1 | - | TGTGCCAGCAGTGAACGGGAGCGGAACAATGAGCAGTTCTTC | CASSERERNNEQFF
- | TRBJ2-3 | TRBV10-3 | - | TGTGCCATCAGCCGATCCACAGGGACCACAGATACGCAGTATTTT | CAISRSTGTTDTQYF
TRBD1 | TRBJ2-6 | TRBV4-3 | - | TGCGCCAGCAGCCAAGACCCGGGGACAGGGGGCGTCACTGGGGCCAACGTCCTGACTTTC | CASSQDPGTGGVTGANVLTF
- | TRBJ1-3 | TRBV14 | few | TGTGCCAGCAGCCAAGAAACACGAAACACCATATATTTT | CASSQETRNTIYF
- | TRBJ2-6 | TRBV28 | - | TGTGCCAGCAGTTTCGGCGGCAGAAGCTCTGGGGCCAACGTCCTGACTTTC | CASSFGGRSSGANVLTF
TRBD1 | TRBJ1-5 | TRBV19 | - | TGTGCCAGTAATCCCAGGGGGCGGAACAATCAGCCCCAGCATTTT | CASNPRGRNNQPQHF
TRBD2 | TRBJ2-3 | TRBV5-1 | - | TGCGCCAGCAGCTTGACTAGCGGCACAGATACGCAGTATTTT | CASSLTSGTDTQYF
TRBD2 | TRBJ2-7 | TRBV7-9 | once | TGTGCCAGCAGCTTAGCGGCTAGCGGGAGCTCCTACGAGCAGTACTTC | CASSLAASGSSYEQYF
- | TRBJ2-7 | TRBV7-2 | - | TGTGCCAGCAGCTTAGATGGGCGCCCCGGCTCCTACGAGCAGTACTTC | CASSLDGRPGSYEQYF
TRBD2 | TRBJ2-7 | TRBV9 | - | TGTGCCAGCAGCCCACGACTAGCGGGAGGCGAACAGTACTTC | CASSPRLAGGEQYF